The 11 T cell receptor beta chains below were found in one sample sequenced in a study of HIV-infected children after antiretroviral therapy interruption. Documented treatment: PENTA 11 planned treatment interruption arm or continuous ART arm. RNA-based 3' RACE libraries used unique molecular identifiers. TCRdb ran MiXCR on the 3' RACE reads and lists one entry per CDR3 protein. The repertoire holds more than 12,000 distinct CDR3 sequences, with roughly 3.5% as singletons. Here the sequenced sample was CD45RO+ CD8+ T cells from PBMCs, pooled from several time points, taken from a donor given antiretroviral therapy, either interrupted or continuous. Subset denoted: memory CD8+ CD45RO+ CD45RA- T cells. These receptors all stem from a pool of human donors with HIV.

At least ten counts were recorded for this clonotype. The V and J genes are TRBV5-4 and TRBJ2-7; no clear D gene. The ends were cut back, 4 bases at V and 0 bases at J, with 20 bases in the middle. The CDR3 consists of 17 residues. Looked up from germline, CDR1 is SGHNT and CDR2 is YYREEE (reference sequence). CDR3 nucleotide sequence: TGTGCCAGCAGCACAAACCCTTCCGCCTCGGGCTCCTACGAGCAGTACTTC. This codes for CASSTNPSASGSYEQYF. Supplemented by reference TRBV5-4 and TRBJ2-7, the full variable domain reads ETGVTQSPTHLIKTRGQQVTLRCSSQSGHNTVSWYQQALGQGPQFIFQYYREEENGRGNFPPRFSGLQFPNYSSELNVNALELDDSALYLCASSTNPSASGSYEQYFGPGTRLTVT.

This clonotype has at least ten counts. The chain has TRBV23-1 and TRBJ1-5, with D possibly being TRBD1 (6 bases). TRBV23-1 is marked as an open reading frame, function uncertain. V lost 6 bases to trimming and J lost 6 bases, with 21 bases between them. CDR3 length: 16 amino acids. For the CDR3, the DNA is TGCGCCAGCAGCCAACAGGGAAATGAGAGGTCTCAGCCCCAGCATTTT. This codes for CASSQQGNERSQPQHF.

This clonotype was counted between two and nine times. The chain is built from TRBV7-9 and TRBJ2-5; 7 positions agree with TRBD1. The CDR3 totals 15 residues. Germline V gives CDR1 SEHNR, CDR2 FQNEAQ (reference sequence). V gave up 7 bases and J gave up 2 bases; unmatched junction bases: 10. Here the CDR3 DNA reads TGTGCCAGCACCCCCCCAGGGGGTGGTCAAGAGACCCAGTACTTC. It translates to CASTPPGGGQETQYF.

This clonotype showed up many times. Here the CDR3 DNA reads TGTGCCAGCAGCTTAGGCCCGCCGGACAAACTCTACGAGCAGTACTTC. It encodes CASSLGPPDKLYEQYF. The chain couples TRBV7-2 to TRBJ2-7; TRBD1 is a possible D gene (5 bases). V shed 1 base and J shed 3 bases, with 16 bases lying between them. The CDR3 is made up of 16 amino acids. Germline CDR1 SGHTA, CDR2 FQGNSA.

The sample holds many counts of this clonotype. The chain links TRBV3-1 to TRBJ2-6; possibly TRBD2 for D (5 bases). CDR1 LGHDT and CDR2 YNNKEL come from the germline V gene (reference sequence). The CDR3 extends over 19 amino acids. V was clipped by 0 bases and J by 2 bases, with 17 bases between them. Here the CDR3 reads CASSQEVIGSVAGANVLTF. CDR3 coding DNA: TGTGCCAGCAGCCAAGAGGTAATAGGGAGCGTAGCTGGGGCCAACGTCCTGACTTTC.

A word on this clonotype: A read error may explain this, as a much larger clone is one base away. The final CDR3 position lacks the conserved phenylalanine or tryptophan, pointing to a likely read error. V gene TRBV5-8 combines with J gene TRBJ2-1; 13 nucleotides match TRBD2. After removal of 4 bases from V and 1 base from J, the junction contained 17 bases not matched to a gene. The V gene's germline CDR1 is SGHTS and CDR2 YDEGEE. CDR3 size: 21 residues. The CDR3 DNA is TGTGCCAGCAGCCGGGGTAGAGAACTAGCGGGGGGGCCGGGGTCCTACAATGAGCAGTTCCTC. It codes for CASSRGRELAGGPGSYNEQFL.

This clonotype came up many times. CDR3 in amino acids: CASSEAEEGTGGEQYF. The CDR3 DNA reads TGTGCCAGCAGTGAAGCGGAGGAGGGGACAGGGGGCGAGCAGTACTTC. The V call is TRBV6-1, the J call TRBJ2-7, with TRBD1 matching 11 bases. The ends lost 0 bases at V and 6 bases at J; junction bases unmatched: 7. Germline CDR1 is MNHNS and CDR2 is SASEGT. CDR3 size: 16 residues.

In this sample, this clonotype turned up many times. This CDR3 is CAISAQGGGYTF. In DNA, the CDR3 is TGTGCCATCAGTGCGCAGGGAGGCGGCTACACCTTC. This chain connects TRBV10-3 to TRBJ1-2, with D possibly being TRBD1 (5 bases). Germline V gene sequence: CDR1 ENHRY, CDR2 SYGVKD. The CDR3 contains 12 residues. Trimming removed 4 bases at V and 8 bases at J, with 11 bases between.

This clonotype was picked up many times. The chain uses TRBV13 and TRBJ2-3; D may be TRBD1 (5 bases). This CDR3 is built from 15 residues. The germline V gene has CDR1 PRHDT and CDR2 FYEKMQ (reference sequence). V was trimmed by 3 bases and J by 5 bases, leaving 15 bases between them. The CDR3 nucleotides are TGTGCCAGCAGCTTCCACGGCAGGGATCAAGATACGCAGTATTTT. Translation gives CASSFHGRDQDTQYF.

Notes on this clonotype: The CDR3 does not end in the conserved phenylalanine or tryptophan, so this is likely a read error. The CDR3 sequence is CSAATETGMNSALHS. CDR3 sequence (DNA): TGCAGTGCCGCGACCGAGACAGGGATGAATTCAGCCCTCCACTCT. This rearrangement joins TRBV20-1 to TRBJ1-6, with 7 nucleotides matching TRBD1. Germline V gene sequence: CDR1 DFQATT, CDR2 SNEGSKA (reference sequence). CDR3 size: 15 residues.

This clonotype was counted many times. V is TRBV4-2 and J is TRBJ1-1; D is undetermined. V was clipped by 4 bases and J by 0 bases, with 24 bases between them. This CDR3 is 19 amino acids long. Germline CDR1 LGHNA, CDR2 YNFKEQ. CDR3 nucleotides: TGTGCCAGCAGCCCTCCCCCAGGCAGAGTTTTTTGCATGAACACTGAAGCTTTCTTT. The encoded protein is CASSPPPGRVFCMNTEAFF.